One and the same sample provided the 32 T cell receptor beta chains below, sequenced in a study of blood T cell repertoires in COVID-19. Repertoires were generated with immunoSEQ multiplex PCR, while TCRdb's copy carries only in-frame clones and drops some. This table holds about 280,000 clones, about nine tenths found once. Sequencing was carried out using peripheral blood. These receptors were taken from a woman in her forties who had recovered from COVID-19.

The chain has TRBV15 and TRBJ1-1, with D hard to call. V was clipped by 1 base and J by 8 bases, with 8 bases between them. The CDR3 sequence is 12 residues long. Per germline, CDR1 LNHNV and CDR2 YYDKDF (reference sequence). CDR3 sequence reads: CATSRGAGEAFF. CDR3 coding DNA: TGTGCCACCAGCAGAGGGGCAGGAGAAGCTTTCTTT.

The chain is built from TRBV4-2 and TRBJ1-4; 7 nucleotides line up with TRBD1. This CDR3 has 16 residues. CDR1 LGHNA and CDR2 YNFKEQ come from the germline V gene. Trimming at V came to 0 bases and at J to 5 bases, leaving 6 bases not matched to a gene. CDR3 nucleotide sequence: TGTGCCAGCAGCCAAGATTGGGGACAGACGAATGAAAAACTGTTTTTT. This gives the protein CASSQDWGQTNEKLFF.

The CDR3 bases are TGCGCCAGCAGCGAACAAACGGGAGTGACCTACGAGCAGTACTTC. Translated: CASSEQTGVTYEQYF. V is TRBV5-1 and J is TRBJ2-7; D might be TRBD2 (6 bases). The V end was cut by 4 bases, the J end by 2 bases, with 16 bases between. The germline V gene has CDR1 SGHRS and CDR2 YFSETQ. CDR3 length equals 15 residues.

This clone has only one observation. The V and J genes are TRBV7-3 and TRBJ2-1, with TRBD1 as a possible D gene (5 bases). The ends were cut back, 0 bases at V and 7 bases at J, with 16 bases in the middle. The CDR3 is made up of 16 amino acids. Germline assignment: CDR1 SGHTA and CDR2 FQGTGA. This CDR3 is CASSLTGARLSNEQFF. The CDR3 nucleotides are TGTGCCAGCAGCTTAACTGGGGCCCGCCTAAGTAATGAGCAGTTCTTC.

The chain has TRBV30 and TRBJ1-1; weak D call: TRBD1 (5 bases). Germline CDR1 is GTSNPN and CDR2 is SVGIG (reference sequence). The germline V and J ends were trimmed by 2 bases and 10 bases, with 14 bases remaining between them. This CDR3 has 12 residues. CDR3 in DNA: TGTGCCTGGAGTTCCCAGGGACTTTCAGCTTTCTTT. It codes for CAWSSQGLSAFF.

The J gene is TRBJ1-5, the V gene TRBV12-3 or TRBV12-4; D perhaps matches TRBD1 (6 bases). V shed 10 bases and J shed 7 bases, with 17 bases lying between them. The CDR3 has 13 amino acids. The CDR3: CATMLGAEQPQHF. The CDR3 DNA reads TGTGCCACCATGCTGGGGGCGGAACAGCCCCAGCATTTT.

V gene TRBV19 combines with J gene TRBJ1-3; D gene uncertain. The CDR3 is 16 amino acids. The germline CDR1 and CDR2 sequences are LNHDA and SQIVND (reference sequence). V was cut by 7 bases and J by 4 bases, with 20 bases left in between. CDR3 DNA: TGTGCCAGTACCTTACCGGGTGAGGCACGCGGAAACACCATATATTTT. This translates into CASTLPGEARGNTIYF.

This chain joins TRBV15 and TRBJ2-7; 7 nucleotides align to TRBD2. V lost 2 bases to trimming and J lost 3 bases; unmatched junction nucleotides: 7. The CDR3 is 15 amino acids. Germline CDR1 is LNHNV and CDR2 is YYDKDF (reference sequence). As DNA, the CDR3 is TGTGCCACCAGCAGAAGAGGGGAGGGTTTCTACGAGCAGTACTTC. Its protein product is CATSRRGEGFYEQYF.

V and J are TRBV18 and TRBJ2-5; possibly TRBD2 for D (5 bases). Germline V gives CDR1 KGHSH, CDR2 LQKENI. This CDR3 has 21 residues. Between the trimmed V and J ends, which lost 2 bases and 0 bases, there was a span of 28 bases. CDR3 sequence: CASSPETPGLWLDEYQETQYF. The CDR3 DNA is TGTGCCAGCTCACCAGAAACACCTGGACTGTGGCTTGACGAGTACCAAGAGACCCAGTACTTC.

J is TRBJ2-3 and V is TRBV10-3, with TRBD2 identical over 7 bases. The J segment lost 0 bases and the V segment lost 8 bases, leaving 2 bases of the junction unmatched. The CDR3 totals 13 residues. Germline-derived CDR1 and CDR2 are ENHRY and SYGVKD. The CDR3 spells CAIQRGSTDTQYF. In DNA, the CDR3 is TGTGCCATCCAGCGGGGAAGCACAGATACGCAGTATTTT.

This clone was seen only once. This CDR3 is CASNDAGTSNQPQHF. CDR3 coding DNA: TGTGCCAGCAACGACGCGGGGACTAGCAATCAGCCCCAGCATTTT. The genes are TRBV2 and TRBJ1-5, with D maybe TRBD1 (5 bases). Trimming took 7 bases from V and 0 from J, leaving 13 bases between them. CDR3 length equals 15 residues. The germline CDR1 and CDR2 sequences are SNHLY and FYNNEI.

The gene calls are TRBV7-9 and TRBJ2-2; 7 bases are shared with TRBD2. Trimming cost V 5 bases and J 0 bases; bases outside gene matches: 9. The CDR3 runs 17 residues. Germline-derived CDR1 and CDR2 are SEHNR and FQNEAQ (reference sequence). The DNA for the CDR3 is TGTGCCAGCAGCCCTTCTCTCGCGGGAGCGAACACCGGGGAGCTGTTTTTT. Its translation is CASSPSLAGANTGELFF.

The chain joins TRBV3-1 (or the pseudogene TRBV3-2) to TRBJ1-5; no definite D call. V was cut by 4 bases and J by 3 bases, with 10 bases left in between. Germline V lookup: CDR1 LGHDT, CDR2 YNNKEL (reference sequence). The CDR3 loop spans 14 amino acids. The chain's CDR3 is CASSPGLDNQPQHF. CDR3 in DNA: TGTGCCAGCAGCCCTGGACTGGACAATCAGCCCCAGCATTTT.

The rearrangement uses TRBV7-3 and TRBJ2-5; 12 bases map to TRBD1. V dropped 6 bases and J dropped 4; count of bases not matched to a gene: 9. The CDR3 loop spans 16 amino acids. Germline loops: CDR1 SGHTA, CDR2 FQGTGA. This CDR3 reads CASSYTGTGGRETQYF. In DNA, the CDR3 is TGTGCCAGCAGTTACACCGGGACAGGGGGCCGAGAGACCCAGTACTTC.

This clone was seen only once. The chain has TRBV7-9 and TRBJ2-1; tentatively, D is TRBD2 (5 bases). Per germline, CDR1 SEHNR and CDR2 FQNEAQ (reference sequence). The CDR3 loop spans 17 amino acids. The V end lost 7 bases, the J end lost 0 bases, and 19 bases lay between the germline ends. CDR3 residues: CASNPRGPTSSYNEQFF. The CDR3, as DNA: TGTGCCAGCAATCCGAGAGGGCCCACAAGCTCCTACAATGAGCAGTTCTTC.

The chain is built from TRBV19 and TRBJ1-6; TRBD1 is a possible D gene (6 bases). The V end was cut by 4 bases, the J end by 11 bases, with 15 bases between. Germline V lookup: CDR1 LNHDA, CDR2 SQIVND (reference sequence). There are 14 residues in the CDR3. The CDR3 loop reads CASSTVQGTPPLHF. The CDR3 DNA is TGTGCCAGTAGTACAGTACAGGGTACTCCACCCCTCCACTTT.

The CDR3 DNA is TGTGCCACCAGTGACCCGGGACTAGCGGGAGTTGGTGGCACAGATACGCAGTATTTT. This sequence encodes CATSDPGLAGVGGTDTQYF. The chain is built from TRBV24-1 and TRBJ2-3; 14 positions match TRBD2. The CDR3 consists of 19 residues. From germline, CDR1 is KGHDR and CDR2 SFDVKD. The trim removed 4 bases at V and 1 base at J, leaving 9 bases unmatched.

This clone was counted only a few times. The rearrangement links TRBV5-1 to TRBJ2-5; a weak D match, TRBD2 (5 bases). Germline-derived CDR1 and CDR2 are SGHRS and YFSETQ. V was clipped by 0 bases and J by 0 bases, with 6 bases between them. The CDR3 contains 14 residues. The CDR3 DNA sequence: TGCGCCAGCAGCTTGGGGGAGTACCAAGAGACCCAGTACTTC. Protein sequence: CASSLGEYQETQYF.

The chain links TRBV20-1 to TRBJ2-7; D possibly corresponds to TRBD2 (5 bases). V gave up 3 bases and J gave up 6 bases, with 9 bases separating them. The length of the CDR3 is 11 residues. In germline, CDR1 is DFQATT, CDR2 SNEGSKA (reference sequence). The CDR3 coding sequence is TGCAGTGCTAGCCCGGGGTTCGAGCAGTACTTC. Its protein product is CSASPGFEQYF.

The chain carries TRBV28 and TRBJ2-7, with 8 bases matching TRBD1. The CDR3 has 14 amino acids. V trimming: 4 bases; J trimming: 2 bases; junction bases outside the gene matches: 4. Germline CDR1 reads MDHEN; CDR2 reads SYDVKM. The CDR3 protein is CASSSTGETYEQYF. The CDR3 region has the DNA TGTGCCAGCAGTTCGACAGGGGAAACCTACGAGCAGTACTTC. The full variable domain, its missing parts supplied by reference TRBV28 and TRBJ2-7, is DVKVTQSSRYLVKRTGEKVFLECVQDMDHENMFWYRQDPGLGLRLIYFSYDVKMKEKGDIPEGYSVSREKKERFSLILESASTNQTSMYLCASSSTGETYEQYFGPGTRLTVT.

The chain has TRBV5-1 and TRBJ2-3; 9 bases are shared with TRBD2. The CDR3 has 15 residues. The V gene's germline CDR1 is SGHRS and CDR2 YFSETQ. V trimming: 3 bases; J trimming: 0 bases; junction bases outside the gene matches: 2. In DNA, the CDR3 is TGCGCCAGCAGCTCAGGGACTAGCAGCACAGATACGCAGTATTTT. Translating it yields CASSSGTSSTDTQYF.

The V gene is TRBV7-2, the J gene TRBJ2-5; unclear D gene. V dropped 5 bases and J dropped 5 bases, with 15 bases sitting between them. The V gene's germline CDR1 is SGHTA and CDR2 FQGNSA. The CDR3 loop spans 14 amino acids. The CDR3: CASSASDGLETQYF. The CDR3 nucleotides are TGTGCCAGCAGCGCTTCCGATGGCCTTGAGACCCAGTACTTC.

This clone appeared a single time. The CDR3 DNA reads TGTGCCAGCAGCCAAGCCTTGTCGTTCGGGGGCACTGAAGCTTTCTTT. As protein: CASSQALSFGGTEAFF. This sequence joins TRBV14 and TRBJ1-1; perhaps TRBD1 as D (5 bases). The CDR3 is made up of 16 amino acids. Trimming took off 1 base at V and 4 bases at J, with 16 bases between the two ends. From germline, CDR1 is SGHDN and CDR2 FVKESK.

The chain uses TRBV10-3 and TRBJ2-2, with TRBD1 identical over 7 bases. The CDR3 consists of 16 residues. The V gene's germline CDR1 is ENHRY and CDR2 SYGVKD. The V segment lost 3 bases and the J segment 0 bases; nucleotides outside the gene matches: 4. The CDR3 DNA sequence: TGTGCCATCAGTGAAACCGGGACAGCGAACACCGGGGAGCTGTTTTTT. It encodes CAISETGTANTGELFF.

The V call is TRBV7-9, the J call TRBJ2-5; D unresolved. The germline V gene has CDR1 SEHNR and CDR2 FQNEAQ (reference sequence). V lost 1 base and J 0 bases, leaving 15 bases between the germline ends. The CDR3 extends over 17 amino acids. Written as DNA, the CDR3 is TGTGCCAGCAGCTTAGAAGTAAGAGCGAGGCACCAAGAGACCCAGTACTTC. Translation: CASSLEVRARHQETQYF.

This rearrangement joins TRBV16 to TRBJ1-4; maybe TRBD1 (6 bases). Deletions cut 4 bases from V and 8 bases from J, with 11 bases between. There are 13 residues in the CDR3. Germline-derived CDR1 and CDR2 are KGHSY and FQNENV. The CDR3 loop reads CASSPQGREKLFF. Written as DNA, the CDR3 is TGTGCCAGCAGCCCACAGGGACGGGAAAAACTGTTTTTT. Variable domain in full (rest from reference TRBV16 and TRBJ1-4): GEEVAQTPKHLVRGEGQKAKLYCAPIKGHSYVFWYQQVLKNEFKFLISFQNENVFDETGMPKERFSAKCLPNSPCSLEIQATKLEDSAVYFCASSPQGREKLFFGSGTQLSVL.

The chain combines TRBV15 with TRBJ2-5, with D perhaps matching TRBD2 (6 bases). V was cut by 0 bases and J by 3 bases, with 14 bases left in between. Looked up from germline, CDR1 is LNHNV and CDR2 is YYDKDF (reference sequence). The CDR3 runs 16 residues. Written as DNA, the CDR3 is TGTGCCACCAGCAGAGATAGGTCTTCGGGAGAAGAGACCCAGTACTTC. This codes for CATSRDRSSGEETQYF.

The chain recombines TRBV28 with TRBJ2-2; 9 positions agree with TRBD2. V lost 2 bases, J lost 6 bases, and 4 bases stayed unmatched. Looked up from germline, CDR1 is MDHEN and CDR2 is SYDVKM. The CDR3 is 15 residues long. This CDR3 reads CASSLAGGYPGELFF. CDR3 nucleotide sequence: TGTGCCAGCAGTTTAGCGGGAGGGTATCCCGGGGAGCTGTTTTTT.

This clone was picked up a small number of times. V and J are TRBV7-9 and TRBJ2-3; D remains unclear. CDR1 SEHNR and CDR2 FQNEAQ come from the germline V gene (reference sequence). V lost 2 bases to trimming and J lost 11 bases, with 8 bases between them. CDR3 size: 11 residues. CDR3 bases: TGTGCCAGCAGCTTATCCCCCCAGCAGTATTTT. It translates to CASSLSPQQYF.

The chain combines TRBV3-1 (or the pseudogene TRBV3-2) with TRBJ2-5; 11 positions match TRBD2. The J segment lost 5 bases and the V segment lost 2 bases, leaving 1 base of the junction unmatched. The germline V gene encodes CDR1 LGHDT and CDR2 YNNKEL (reference sequence). CDR3 length: 14 residues. Written as DNA, the CDR3 is TGTGCCAGCAGCCAAATAGCGGGAGGGGAGACCCAGTACTTC. This encodes CASSQIAGGETQYF.

V and J are TRBV18 and TRBJ2-1, with 10 bases identical to TRBD1. The CDR3 is made up of 14 amino acids. J lost 9 bases, V lost 1 base, and 3 bases had no gene match. Germline loops: CDR1 KGHSH, CDR2 LQKENI. The CDR3 nucleotides read TGTGCCAGCTCACCACTAGGGACAGGGGTTGAGCAGTTCTTC. The encoded protein is CASSPLGTGVEQFF.

The chain carries TRBV9 and TRBJ1-1; the D is unclear. The ends were cut back, 2 bases at V and 6 bases at J, with 11 bases in the middle. CDR3 length: 13 amino acids. Germline CDR1 reads SGDLS; CDR2 reads YYNGEE. CDR3 DNA sequence: TGTGCCAGCAGCGTCTCGGGGAAGGCTGAAGCTTTCTTT. Protein: CASSVSGKAEAFF.